The 10 T cell receptor beta chains reported below all come from one sample, sequenced in a study of cytomegalovirus exposure and HLA in healthy donors. The PCR contained 60 Vbeta and 13 Jbeta primers. Sequenced by immunoSEQ multiplex PCR; TCRdb stores in-frame clones only, minus some. Of roughly 160,000 clones listed, around three quarters are singletons. What was sequenced was PBMCs. The source of these receptors is a woman in her forties or fifties in good health and CMV-seropositive.

V is TRBV7-9 and J is TRBJ1-5; D is perhaps TRBD1 (6 bases). V lost 5 bases to trimming and J lost 5 bases, with 16 bases between them. CDR3 length equals 15 residues. Germline CDR1 reads SEHNR; CDR2 reads FQNEAQ (reference sequence). As DNA, the CDR3 is TGTGCCAGCAGCCCCGAGGGGGGGTCCCATCAGCCCCAGCATTTT. Translating it yields CASSPEGGSHQPQHF.

This clone has just a few counts. The chain has TRBV2 and TRBJ2-5, with 10 bases matching TRBD1. The junction had 11 bases not matched to a gene; V was cut back by 5 bases and J by 5 bases. Germline loops: CDR1 SNHLY, CDR2 FYNNEI. The CDR3 has 16 residues. The CDR3 reads CASSSNPGQGPETQYF. The DNA for the CDR3 is TGTGCCAGCAGTTCAAACCCGGGACAGGGGCCGGAGACCCAGTACTTC.

This chain uses TRBV21-1 with TRBJ2-7; TRBD2, the table's D call, lacks a check against the DNA. TRBV21-1 is labeled a pseudogene. The CDR3 length is 15 residues. The CDR3 region is CASSPPVCGSYEQYF. CDR3 sequence (DNA): TGTGCCAGCAGCCCCCCGGTTTGCGGCTCCTACGAGCAGTACTTC.

This clone was seen just once. The J gene is TRBJ1-4, the V gene TRBV28, with TRBD1 matching over 7 bases. Germline V gives CDR1 MDHEN, CDR2 SYDVKM. Unmatched junction bases numbered 11, after V lost 7 bases and J lost 6 bases. This CDR3 is 15 amino acids long. CDR3 nucleotide sequence: TGTGCCAGCACCCCGAGTGGAGGGGGCGATGAAAAACTGTTTTTT. Translated, it gives CASTPSGGGDEKLFF.

This clone was detected once. The V call is TRBV10-3, the J call TRBJ2-5; D not resolved. The CDR3 length is 15 residues. V was trimmed by 6 bases and J by 1 base, leaving 15 bases between them. CDR1 ENHRY and CDR2 SYGVKD come from the germline V gene. This CDR3 is CAISDLSTVQETQYF. The DNA for the CDR3 is TGTGCCATCAGCGATCTTTCCACGGTCCAAGAGACCCAGTACTTC.

This clone was counted between two and nine times. V gene TRBV4-3 combines with J gene TRBJ1-5; perhaps TRBD1 as D (5 bases). V was trimmed by 1 base and J by 7 bases, leaving 11 bases between them. This CDR3 has 14 amino acids. Germline V gene lookup returns CDR1 LGHNA and CDR2 YSLEER. The CDR3 nucleotides read TGCGCCAGCAGCCAAGGGCAGGGCTGGCAGCCCCAGCATTTT. The encoded protein is CASSQGQGWQPQHF.

This clone occurred a few times. This chain connects TRBV28 to TRBJ2-1; TRBD2 agrees at 7 bases. Germline V gives CDR1 MDHEN, CDR2 SYDVKM. The junction had 16 bases not matched to a gene; V was cut back by 4 bases and J by 7 bases. There are 17 residues in the CDR3. CDR3 amino acids: CASSSPLRESLWNEQFF. The DNA for the CDR3 is TGTGCCAGCAGTTCCCCTTTGCGGGAGAGCTTATGGAATGAGCAGTTCTTC.

V is TRBV19 and J is TRBJ2-4; D might be TRBD2 (5 bases). There are 15 residues in the CDR3. CDR1 and CDR2 (germline): LNHDA, SQIVND (reference sequence). The V gene lost 9 bases and the J gene lost 0 bases, with 15 bases spanning the gap. The CDR3 nucleotides read TGTGCCAGAATCGTTCGGGGTTTAGCCAAAAACATTCAGTACTTC. Amino acids: CARIVRGLAKNIQYF.

CDR3 coding DNA: TGTGCCAGCAGCTCGGTCGGGGGGAGTCAGCCCCAGCATTTT. Translated: CASSSVGGSQPQHF. The genes are TRBV7-8 and TRBJ1-5; perhaps TRBD1 as D (5 bases). In germline, CDR1 is SGHVS, CDR2 FQNEAQ. V was cut by 4 bases and J by 6 bases, with 13 bases left in between. This CDR3 region has 14 residues.

The rearrangement uses TRBV28 and TRBJ2-7; tentative D call: TRBD1 (5 bases). The V gene lost 3 bases and the J gene lost 0 bases, with 9 bases spanning the gap. The CDR3 loop spans 14 amino acids. Germline V gene sequence: CDR1 MDHEN, CDR2 SYDVKM. CDR3 sequence (DNA): TGTGCCAGCAGTTTGCCAGGGTCCTCCTACGAGCAGTACTTC. Translation gives CASSLPGSSYEQYF.